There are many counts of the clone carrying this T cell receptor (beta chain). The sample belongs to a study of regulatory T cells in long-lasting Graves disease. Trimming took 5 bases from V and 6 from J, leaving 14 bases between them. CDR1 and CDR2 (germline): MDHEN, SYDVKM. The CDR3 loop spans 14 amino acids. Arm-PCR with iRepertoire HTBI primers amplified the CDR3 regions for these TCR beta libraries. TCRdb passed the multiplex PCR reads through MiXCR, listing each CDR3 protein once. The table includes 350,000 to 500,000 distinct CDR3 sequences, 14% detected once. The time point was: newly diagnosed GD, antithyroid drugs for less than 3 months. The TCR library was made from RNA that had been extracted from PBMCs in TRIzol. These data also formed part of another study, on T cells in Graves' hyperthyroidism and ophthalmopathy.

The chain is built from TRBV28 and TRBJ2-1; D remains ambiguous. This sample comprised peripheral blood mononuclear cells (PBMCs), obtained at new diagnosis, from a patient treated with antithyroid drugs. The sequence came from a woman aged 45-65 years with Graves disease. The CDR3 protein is CASSPVSRSNEQFF. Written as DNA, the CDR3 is TGTGCCAGCAGTCCCGTGTCTCGCAGCAATGAGCAGTTCTTC.